The 8 T cell receptor beta chains reported below all come from one sample, sequenced in a study of regulatory T cells in long-lasting Graves disease. CDR3-region Arm-PCR and iRepertoire HTBI primers produced the TCR beta libraries. TCRdb called the multiplex PCR reads again in MiXCR, with one record for every CDR3 protein. Of a few hundred thousand distinct CDR3 sequences listed, roughly 24% were seen once; the top ten hold around a quarter. The time point was: persistent/refractory GD, antithyroid drugs over 5 years with positive TRAb. Extracted RNA from PBMCs served as the source of the TCR library. The sequencing used peripheral blood mononuclear cells (PBMCs), collected when the disease was refractory, from a patient treated with antithyroid drugs. The source of these receptors is a woman aged 35 to 49 with Graves disease.

This clonotype was observed a few times. This rearrangement joins TRBV13 to TRBJ2-7; D gene ambiguous. CDR3 length: 15 amino acids. Germline V gives CDR1 PRHDT, CDR2 FYEKMQ (reference sequence). V was pared by 4 bases and J by 4 bases, with 17 bases between. The CDR3 loop reads CASSSRTDLKYEQYF. In DNA form, the CDR3 reads TGTGCCAGCAGCTCCAGGACGGACCTCAAGTACGAGCAGTACTTC.

The V call is TRBV6-1, the J call TRBJ2-2, with D unresolved. This CDR3 spans 13 amino acids. V lost 6 bases and J lost 7, with 12 bases in between. Germline V gene lookup returns CDR1 MNHNS and CDR2 SASEGT. CDR3 region: CASRTHPGGELFF. Here the CDR3 DNA reads TGTGCCAGCAGGACTCACCCCGGCGGGGAGCTGTTTTTT.

This clonotype was recorded once. The junction differs from germline at one of its ends, possibly a read error. This chain connects TRBV5-1 to TRBJ2-5, with 8 bases lining up with TRBD1. The CDR3 covers 14 residues. Germline V gene lookup returns CDR1 SGHRS and CDR2 YFSETQ. CDR3 nucleotide sequence: TGCGCCAGCAGCACAAGACAGGGGTTGGAGACTCAGTACTTC. It translates to CASSTRQGLETQYF.

The chain has TRBV29-1 and TRBJ2-4, with 9 bases lining up with TRBD1. CDR1 and CDR2 from the germline V gene are SQVTM and ANQGSEA. Trimming removed 5 bases from V and 6 bases from J; junction bases left unmatched: 5. The CDR3 loop spans 13 amino acids. CDR3 coding DNA: TGCAGCGTTATACAGGGGGCTGGAAACATTCAGTACTTC. Encoded protein: CSVIQGAGNIQYF.

This clonotype was seen a handful of times. The rearrangement links TRBV29-1 to TRBJ1-2, with D unresolved. This CDR3 spans 13 amino acids. Between the trimmed V and J ends, which lost 5 bases and 5 bases, there was a span of 15 bases. CDR1 is SQVTM, CDR2 ANQGSEA, per germline. Here the CDR3 reads CSVRLDLEYGYTF. DNA for the CDR3: TGCAGCGTTCGGCTAGATTTGGAGTATGGCTACACCTTC.

This chain uses TRBV11-2 with TRBJ2-5; D may match TRBD1 or TRBD2 (5 bases each). Germline-derived CDR1 and CDR2 are SGHAT and FQNNGV. The CDR3 loop spans 14 amino acids. Trimming took 1 base from V and 4 from J, leaving 10 bases between them. Here the CDR3 reads CASSLGRGAETQYF. The CDR3 coding sequence is TGTGCCAGCAGCTTAGGGCGAGGGGCAGAGACCCAGTACTTC.

This clonotype turned up a few times. The CDR3 region has the DNA TGTGCCAGCAGTTTGGGACGGTACAATCAGCCCCAGCATTTT. This gives the protein CASSLGRYNQPQHF. The chain combines TRBV27 with TRBJ1-5, with a weak D call TRBD1 (5 bases). CDR3 length: 14 amino acids. Trimming cost V 3 bases and J 3 bases, with 9 bases left between them. Germline CDR1 reads MNHEY; CDR2 reads SMNVEV (reference sequence).

This clonotype was detected only a few times. The rearrangement links TRBV20-1 to TRBJ1-1, with D possibly being TRBD1 (6 bases). The CDR3 covers 13 residues. Germline values: CDR1 DFQATT, CDR2 SNEGSKA (reference sequence). V shed 2 bases and J shed 2 bases, with 9 bases lying between them. This CDR3 reads CSARTRGNTEAFF. Here the CDR3 DNA reads TGCAGTGCTAGAACCAGGGGAAACACTGAAGCTTTCTTT.